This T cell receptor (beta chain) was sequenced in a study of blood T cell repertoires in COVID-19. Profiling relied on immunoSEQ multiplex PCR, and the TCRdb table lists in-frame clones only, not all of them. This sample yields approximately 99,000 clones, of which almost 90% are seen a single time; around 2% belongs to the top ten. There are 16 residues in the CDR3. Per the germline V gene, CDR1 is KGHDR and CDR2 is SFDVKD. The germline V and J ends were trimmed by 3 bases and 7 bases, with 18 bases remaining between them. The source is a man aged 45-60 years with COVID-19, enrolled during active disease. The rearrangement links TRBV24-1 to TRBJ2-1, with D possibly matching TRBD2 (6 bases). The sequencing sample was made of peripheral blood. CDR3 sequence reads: CATSDRAASRGNEQFF. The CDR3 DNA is TGTGCCACCAGTGATAGGGCCGCCTCTCGGGGGAATGAGCAGTTCTTC.